This T cell receptor (beta chain) stems from a study of T cell responses to AZD1222 COVID-19 vaccine. As regards this clone: Antigen specificity is unknown.

Study conclusions and caveats: Clonal diversity was possibly underestimated, and the donors were mostly white British, with more females. Among those given AZD1222, only five or six were seropositive at baseline. Spike-specific TCR repertoires showed rising breadth and depth after two AZD1222 doses. Spike-wide coverage was observed for vaccine-associated CD4 TCRs, with dominant responses at 160-218 and 743-854.

This table comes from immunoSEQ multiplex PCR, and its TCRdb copy is limited to in-frame clones, with some not included. The sample has some 99,000 clones, around nine tenths seen once. The CDR3 sequence is 15 residues long. The ends were cut back, 1 base at V and 7 bases at J, with 14 bases in the middle. CDR1 is SGHVS and CDR2 is FQNEAQ in the germline V gene. Here the sequenced sample was peripheral blood, taken on day 0 of AZD1222 vaccination. This clonotype was obtained from an adult in good health. The chain employs TRBV7-8 and TRBJ1-5; perhaps TRBD1 as D (5 bases). The CDR3 is CASSLVSGIGQPQHF. The CDR3 nucleotides read TGTGCCAGCAGCTTAGTTTCAGGGATCGGACAGCCCCAGCATTTT.